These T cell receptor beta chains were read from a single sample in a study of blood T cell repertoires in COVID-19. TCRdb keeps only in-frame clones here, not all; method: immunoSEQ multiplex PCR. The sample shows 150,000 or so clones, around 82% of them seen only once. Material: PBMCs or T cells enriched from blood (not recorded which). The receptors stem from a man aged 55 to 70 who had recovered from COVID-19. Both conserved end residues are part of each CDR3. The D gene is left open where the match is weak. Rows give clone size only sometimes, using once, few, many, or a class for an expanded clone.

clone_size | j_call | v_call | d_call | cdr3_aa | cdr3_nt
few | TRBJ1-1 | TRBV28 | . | CASRGRPEAFF | TGTGCCAGCAGGGGGCGTCCTGAAGCTTTCTTT
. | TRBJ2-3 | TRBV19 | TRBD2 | CASSMGTLAGADTQYF | TGTGCCAGTAGTATGGGGACTCTAGCGGGGGCAGATACGCAGTATTTT
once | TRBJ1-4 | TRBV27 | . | CASSLGGGGNEKLFF | TGTGCCAGCAGTCTAGGGGGGGGCGGTAATGAAAAACTGTTTTTT
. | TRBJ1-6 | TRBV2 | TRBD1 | CASSGDRGNSPLHF | TGTGCCAGCAGTGGGGACAGGGGGAATTCACCCCTCCACTTT
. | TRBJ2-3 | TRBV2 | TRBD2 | CASSSGGSTDTQYF | TGTGCCAGCAGCAGCGGGGGAAGCACAGATACGCAGTATTTT
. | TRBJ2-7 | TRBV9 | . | CASSSPRRPNEQYF | TGTGCCAGCAGCTCACCCCGGAGACCTAACGAGCAGTACTTC
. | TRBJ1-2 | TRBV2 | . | CASTTGGTNYGYTF | TGTGCCAGCACCACCGGCGGTACTAACTATGGCTACACCTTC
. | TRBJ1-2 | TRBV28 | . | CASTHGLHGGDYGYTF | TGTGCCAGCACCCATGGGCTCCACGGGGGGGACTATGGCTACACCTTC
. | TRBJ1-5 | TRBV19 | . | CASSIETGAYQPQHF | TGTGCCAGTAGTATAGAAACAGGCGCTTATCAGCCCCAGCATTTT
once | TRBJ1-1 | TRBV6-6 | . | CASRDPPGRARNEAFF | TGTGCCAGCAGAGATCCCCCCGGCCGCGCTAGGAATGAAGCTTTCTTT
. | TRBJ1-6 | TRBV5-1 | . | CASSLSGGEGSSPLHF | TGCGCCAGCAGCTTGAGTGGGGGGGAAGGTTCTTCACCCCTCCACTTT
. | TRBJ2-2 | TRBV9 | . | CASSVDGAANTGELFF | TGTGCCAGCAGCGTAGATGGGGCAGCGAACACCGGGGAGCTGTTTTTT
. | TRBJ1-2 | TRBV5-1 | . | CASSLDSGLGYTF | TGCGCCAGCAGCTTGGATTCAGGTTTGGGCTACACCTTC
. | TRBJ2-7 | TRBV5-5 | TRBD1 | CASSLAGTGPYEQYF | TGTGCCAGCAGCTTGGCTGGGACAGGTCCCTACGAGCAGTACTTC
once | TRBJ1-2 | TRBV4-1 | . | CASSQDIQMILGYTF | TGCGCCAGCAGCCAAGATATACAGATGATTTTGGGCTACACCTTC
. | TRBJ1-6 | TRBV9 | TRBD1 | CASSSNRGWSPNSPLHF | TGTGCCAGCAGCTCGAACAGGGGTTGGTCCCCTAATTCACCCCTCCACTTT
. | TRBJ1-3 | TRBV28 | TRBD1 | CASSFSGGLWGNTIYF | TGTGCCAGCAGTTTCTCAGGGGGCCTCTGGGGAAACACCATATATTTT
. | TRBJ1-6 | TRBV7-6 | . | CASSPGGYSTNLHF | TGTGCCAGCAGCCCAGGAGGGTATTCCACAAACCTCCACTTT
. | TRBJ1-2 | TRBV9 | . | CASSPSGLRSRGYTF | TGTGCCAGCAGCCCCTCAGGGTTGCGATCGAGGGGCTACACCTTC
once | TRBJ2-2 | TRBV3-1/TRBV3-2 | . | CASSQAPGIANTGELFF | TGTGCCAGCAGCCAAGCCCCTGGTATAGCGAACACCGGGGAGCTGTTTTTT
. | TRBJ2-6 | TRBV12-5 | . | CASLYSGANVLTF | TGTGCTAGTCTCTACTCTGGGGCCAACGTCCTGACTTTC
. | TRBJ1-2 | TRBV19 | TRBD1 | CASSPRDRARGYTF | TGTGCCAGTAGTCCACGGGACAGGGCGCGCGGCTACACCTTC
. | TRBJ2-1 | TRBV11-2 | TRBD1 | CASSSGQGVLKSPYNEQFF | TGTGCCAGCAGCTCCGGACAGGGGGTTCTCAAATCCCCCTACAATGAGCAGTTCTTC
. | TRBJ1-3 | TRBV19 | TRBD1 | CASSWTGASGNTIYF | TGTGCCAGTAGTTGGACAGGCGCCTCTGGAAACACCATATATTTT
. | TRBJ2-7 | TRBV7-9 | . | CASSPRERYEQYF | TGTGCCAGCAGCCCGCGGGAAAGGTACGAGCAGTACTTC
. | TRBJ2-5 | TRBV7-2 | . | CASSLDSGHQETQYF | TGTGCCAGCAGCTTGGATAGCGGTCACCAAGAGACCCAGTACTTC
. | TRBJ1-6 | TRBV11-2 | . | CASSGGGYRNSPLHF | TGTGCCAGCAGCGGGGGGGGATATCGTAATTCACCCCTCCACTTT
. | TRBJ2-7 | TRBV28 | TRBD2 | CASSLASGSGAYEQYF | TGTGCCAGCAGTTTGGCTAGCGGGAGTGGGGCCTACGAGCAGTACTTC
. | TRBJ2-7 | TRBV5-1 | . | CASSLAGGTANYEQYF | TGCGCCAGCAGCTTGGCAGGCGGGACAGCGAACTACGAGCAGTACTTC
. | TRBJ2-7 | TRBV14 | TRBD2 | CASSQIGLAGAYEQYF | TGTGCCAGCAGCCAAATTGGCCTAGCGGGGGCCTACGAGCAGTACTTC
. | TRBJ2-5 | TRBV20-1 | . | CSRASGETQYF | TGCAGTAGGGCCTCGGGGGAGACCCAGTACTTC
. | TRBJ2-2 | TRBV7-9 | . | CASSIGTNTGELFF | TGTGCCAGCAGCATCGGGACTAACACCGGGGAGCTGTTTTTT
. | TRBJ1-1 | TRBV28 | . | CASSLIGHLNTEAFF | TGTGCCAGCAGTTTAATAGGACACCTGAACACTGAAGCTTTCTTT
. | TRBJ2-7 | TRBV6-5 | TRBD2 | CATQALAGGREQYF | TGTGCCACCCAAGCCCTAGCGGGAGGGCGCGAGCAGTACTTC
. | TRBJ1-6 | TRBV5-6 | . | CASRPTLSGYNSPLHF | TGTGCCAGCAGACCCACCCTGTCGGGTTATAATTCACCCCTCCACTTT
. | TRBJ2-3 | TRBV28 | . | CASSFQQGPSDTQYF | TGTGCCAGCAGTTTCCAACAGGGCCCTTCCGATACGCAGTATTTT
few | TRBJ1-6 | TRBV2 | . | CASSADSYNSPLHF | TGTGCCAGCAGTGCGGACAGTTATAATTCACCCCTCCACTTT
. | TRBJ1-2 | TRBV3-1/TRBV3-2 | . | CASSQEHRGSYGYTF | TGTGCCAGCAGCCAAGAACACCGGGGAAGCTATGGCTACACCTTC
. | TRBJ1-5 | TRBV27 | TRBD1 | CASSAVDRGFYGNQPQHF | TGTGCCAGCAGTGCAGTGGACAGGGGATTCTATGGCAATCAGCCCCAGCATTTT
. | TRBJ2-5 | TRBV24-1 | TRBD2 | CATSDLTSGSQETQYF | TGTGCCACCAGTGATTTAACTAGCGGTTCCCAAGAGACCCAGTACTTC
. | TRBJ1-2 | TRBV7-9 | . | CASSPTWQGHNGYTF | TGTGCCAGCAGCCCCACTTGGCAGGGCCACAATGGCTACACCTTC
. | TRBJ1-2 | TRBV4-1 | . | CASSQEGANYGYTF | TGCGCCAGCAGCCAAGAGGGCGCTAACTATGGCTACACCTTC
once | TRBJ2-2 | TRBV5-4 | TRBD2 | CASSEGLAGGDTGELFF | TGTGCCAGCAGCGAGGGACTAGCGGGAGGGGACACCGGGGAGCTGTTTTTT